This TCR beta chain was found in a study of long-term antiretroviral therapy in people with HIV. V was trimmed by 3 bases and J by 0 bases, leaving 17 bases between them. The CDR3 runs 17 residues. Germline CDR1 is SGHRS and CDR2 is YFSETQ. A v3.0 immunoSEQ assay was performed at survey level. Repertoires were generated with immunoSEQ multiplex PCR, while TCRdb's copy carries only in-frame clones and drops some. The sample has some 12,000 clones, roughly 80% seen once; the top ten hold around 15%. A minimum of one pre-ART and two post-ART PBMC samples existed for each donor. A note on this clone: The antigen remains undetermined.

Points from the study as a whole: Even long-term ART left TRB diversity below transplant donor controls, despite gains. HIV repertoires showed narrower CDR3 length ranges than controls.

The chain has TRBV5-1 and TRBJ2-3; no firm D call. The sample in question was unsorted PBMCs, obtained 1.2 years after starting antiretroviral therapy. The origin of this receptor is a man aged 40-49 years with HIV. The CDR3 region has the DNA TGCGCCAGCAGCTACGGTGGCACCTTATCTAGCACAGATACGCAGTATTTT. Protein product: CASSYGGTLSSTDTQYF.